These 25 T cell receptor beta chains came from one sample sequenced in a study of T-cell reconstitution after alpha-beta-depleted transplantation in children. Researchers prepared the TCRbeta library using unique molecular identifiers, the study reports. TCRdb reprocessed the PCR reads with MiXCR, giving one entry per CDR3 protein. The sample carries approximately 240,000 distinct CDR3 sequences, roughly 9% recorded once. The input for sequencing was PBMCs from the stem cell graft donor, taken from the stem cell graft. These receptors were taken from a human donor who donated a stem cell graft to a child with acute lymphoblastic leukemia.

The sample holds many counts of this clonotype. The V and J genes are TRBV12-3 or TRBV12-4 and TRBJ2-5, with D maybe TRBD2 (5 bases). V gave up 6 bases and J gave up 5 bases, with 7 bases separating them. The CDR3 length is 11 residues. The CDR3 DNA reads as TGTGCCAGCAGCCCGGGGGAGACCCAGTACTTC. This encodes CASSPGETQYF.

This clonotype was seen a handful of times. V usage is TRBV7-9 and J usage is TRBJ2-3, with TRBD2 as a possible D gene (5 bases). Germline values: CDR1 SEHNR, CDR2 FQNEAQ (reference sequence). Trimming left V 5 bases short and J 4 bases short, with 13 bases between. The CDR3 runs 14 residues. The CDR3: CASSPGVGADTQYF. The CDR3 coding sequence is TGTGCCAGCAGCCCGGGCGTCGGGGCAGATACGCAGTATTTT.

The rearrangement links TRBV30 to TRBJ2-7; TRBD2 aligns across 10 bases. Germline V gene lookup returns CDR1 GTSNPN and CDR2 SVGIG (reference sequence). The CDR3 covers 15 residues. With 1 base clipped from V and 8 bases from J, the junction kept 11 bases outside the gene matches. CDR3 bases: TGTGCCTGGAGTGCAGGGACTAGCGTTCCATTGAAGCAGTACTTC. Encoded protein: CAWSAGTSVPLKQYF.

This clonotype was counted at least ten times. This chain connects TRBV20-1 to TRBJ2-1; unclear D gene. The CDR3 has 11 amino acids. Germline lookup yields CDR1 DFQATT and CDR2 SNEGSKA (reference sequence). V was trimmed by 4 bases and J by 9 bases, leaving 10 bases between them. The CDR3 loop is CSAIRQSEQFF. The CDR3 DNA is TGCAGTGCTATCCGCCAGAGTGAGCAGTTCTTC.

The genes are TRBV21-1 and TRBJ2-4; TRBD1 reflects the table's D call only, with no check against the DNA. TRBV21-1 corresponds to a pseudogene. The CDR3 is 15 amino acids. CDR3 region: CASSKGGEVKNIQYF. The CDR3 DNA is TGTGCCAGCAGCAAAGGGGGCGAAGTCAAAAACATTCAGTACTTC.

The genes are TRBV11-2 and TRBJ2-4, with TRBD2 as a possible D gene (5 bases). This CDR3 region has 15 residues. Germline CDR1 is SGHAT and CDR2 is FQNNGV. V was trimmed by 1 base and J by 3 bases, leaving 10 bases between them. CDR3 region: CASSLVQRDKNIQYF. Here the CDR3 DNA reads TGTGCCAGCAGCTTAGTCCAGAGGGACAAAAACATTCAGTACTTC.

This clonotype was observed a handful of times. The chain recombines TRBV20-1 with TRBJ2-1; D may be TRBD1 (6 bases). CDR1 is DFQATT, CDR2 SNEGSKA, per germline (reference sequence). Between the trimmed V and J ends, which lost 4 bases and 9 bases, there was a span of 13 bases. This CDR3 has 12 residues. The CDR3 coding sequence is TGCAGTGCTAACAGGGATACGGTTGAGCAGTTCTTC. As protein: CSANRDTVEQFF.

This clonotype was seen at least ten times. The chain couples TRBV6-1 to TRBJ2-5; tentatively, D is TRBD2 (5 bases). This CDR3 contains 14 residues. The germline gives CDR1 MNHNS, CDR2 SASEGT. The V end was cut by 10 bases, the J end by 2 bases, with 17 bases between. This CDR3 is CATLLRAEQETQYF. The CDR3 nucleotides are TGTGCCACTCTCTTGCGAGCGGAACAAGAGACCCAGTACTTC.

This clonotype occurred many times. The chain has TRBV9 and TRBJ2-2, with no clear D. This CDR3 has 12 amino acids. Trimming took 0 bases from V and 4 from J, leaving 1 base between them. CDR1 is SGDLS, CDR2 YYNGEE, per germline. CDR3 amino acids: CASSVGTGELFF. The CDR3 region has the DNA TGTGCCAGCAGCGTAGGCACCGGGGAGCTGTTTTTT. The full variable domain, its missing parts supplied by reference TRBV9 and TRBJ2-2, is DSGVTQTPKHLITATGQRVTLRCSPRSGDLSVYWYQQSLDQGLQFLIQYYNGEERAKGNILERFSAQQFPDLHSELNLSSLELGDSALYFCASSVGTGELFFGEGSRLTVL.

This clonotype was observed a handful of times. V and J are TRBV29-1 and TRBJ2-1; D is ambiguous. Germline loops: CDR1 SQVTM, CDR2 ANQGSEA. This CDR3 is built from 12 residues. V was clipped by 3 bases and J by 3 bases, with 6 bases between them. CDR3 coding DNA: TGCAGCGTTGAGCGGCGCTACAATGAGCAGTTCTTC. It translates to CSVERRYNEQFF.

This clonotype has a count of ten or more. DNA of the CDR3: TGTGCCAGCAACCAGGGAGACGAGCAGTACTTC. Amino acids: CASNQGDEQYF. The chain uses TRBV5-5 and TRBJ2-7; D could derive from TRBD1 or TRBD2 (5 bases each). This CDR3 has 11 residues. Germline loops: CDR1 SGHKS, CDR2 YYEKEE (reference sequence). The V gene lost 6 bases and the J gene lost 5 bases, with 9 bases spanning the gap.

The chain couples TRBV4-2 to TRBJ2-7, with D possibly being TRBD2 (5 bases). V was shortened by 5 bases and J by 12 bases, with 17 bases between the two germline ends. Germline V lookup: CDR1 LGHNA, CDR2 YNFKEQ. The CDR3 runs to 12 residues. The chain's CDR3 is CASSLDFGKRYF. The CDR3 coding sequence is TGTGCCAGCAGCTTGGACTTCGGGAAGCGGTACTTC.

The chain combines TRBV5-5 with TRBJ2-5; D is possibly TRBD1 or TRBD2 (6 bases each). Germline CDR1 reads SGHKS; CDR2 reads YYEKEE (reference sequence). The CDR3 is 15 residues long. Trimming left V 2 bases short and J 5 bases short, with 16 bases between. The CDR3 protein is CASSFWARDTETQYF. Written as DNA, the CDR3 is TGTGCCAGCAGCTTTTGGGCGCGGGACACGGAGACCCAGTACTTC.

The table lists this clonotype with a few counts. The rearrangement joins TRBV5-1 to TRBJ1-2; D possibly corresponds to TRBD1 (5 bases). Germline V CDR1 and CDR2: SGHRS, YFSETQ. The V and J ends lost 4 bases and 4 bases respectively, with 20 bases between them. CDR3 length: 16 amino acids. CDR3 DNA: TGCGCCAGCAGCGCCGCGTGGACGGGGGATCTCTATGGCTACACCTTC. Amino acids: CASSAAWTGDLYGYTF.

This clonotype came up a few times. The rearrangement uses TRBV20-1 and TRBJ2-2; D not resolved. The CDR3 has 14 amino acids. Trimming removed 0 bases from V and 5 bases from J, with 10 bases in between. Germline lookup yields CDR1 DFQATT and CDR2 SNEGSKA (reference sequence). CDR3 DNA: TGCAGTGCTAGAGAGGGGTCACGGACCGGGGAGCTGTTTTTT. Translating gives CSAREGSRTGELFF.

V usage is TRBV7-2 and J usage is TRBJ2-5; TRBD2 matches at 9 bases. This CDR3 contains 16 residues. Germline V gives CDR1 SGHTA, CDR2 FQGNSA. The V and J ends lost 3 bases and 2 bases, in that order; junction bases with no gene match: 7. The CDR3, as DNA: TGTGCCAGCAGCTTCGTCCTAGCGGGGAGGCAAGAGACCCAGTACTTC. This sequence encodes CASSFVLAGRQETQYF. Filled out from reference TRBV7-2 and TRBJ2-5, the complete variable domain reads GAGVSQSPSNKVTEKGKDVELRCDPISGHTALYWYRQSLGQGLEFLIYFQGNSAPDKSGLPSDRFSAERTGGSVSTLTIQRTQQEDSAVYLCASSFVLAGRQETQYFGPGTRLLVL.

The chain combines TRBV7-8 with TRBJ2-3; D ambiguous. CDR3 size: 12 residues. Trimming removed 4 bases from V and 2 bases from J, with 4 bases in between. Germline V lookup: CDR1 SGHVS, CDR2 FQNEAQ. CDR3 protein: CASSSFTDTQYF. The CDR3, as DNA: TGTGCCAGCAGCTCCTTCACAGATACGCAGTATTTT.

The chain employs TRBV5-1 and TRBJ1-1, with D possibly matching TRBD1 (5 bases). Per germline, CDR1 SGHRS and CDR2 YFSETQ. With 6 bases removed from V and 2 bases from J, the gap between germline ends came to 17 bases. The CDR3 has 15 amino acids. CDR3 nucleotides: TGCGCCAGCAAGGTACAGGCGGGGGGAAACACTGAAGCTTTCTTT. This gives the protein CASKVQAGGNTEAFF.

This clonotype turned up a few times. J is TRBJ1-1 and V is TRBV20-1, with 8 bases identical to TRBD1. J gave up 2 bases and V 5 bases, and 13 bases lay outside the gene matches. CDR3 length: 16 amino acids. Germline V gene lookup returns CDR1 DFQATT and CDR2 SNEGSKA (reference sequence). The CDR3 DNA is TGCAGTGCTCCCCCCGGGGCAGGGGGCGGTAACACTGAAGCTTTCTTT. This translates into CSAPPGAGGGNTEAFF.

This clonotype was found a few times. The chain recombines TRBV5-1 with TRBJ2-5; the match to TRBD1 covers 7 bases. Losses at the gene ends were 4 bases for V and 2 bases for J; bases not matched to a gene: 5. This CDR3 spans 14 amino acids. Germline CDR1 reads SGHRS; CDR2 reads YFSETQ. The CDR3 is CASSDDRAQETQYF. CDR3 DNA: TGCGCCAGCAGCGACGACAGGGCACAAGAGACCCAGTACTTC.

This clonotype was detected ten times or more. The chain employs TRBV9 and TRBJ1-1; no clear D. Germline values: CDR1 SGDLS, CDR2 YYNGEE. This CDR3 has 11 residues. V was cut by 4 bases and J by 3 bases, with 4 bases left in between. Written as DNA, the CDR3 is TGTGCCAGCAGCCCCCACACTGAAGCTTTCTTT. Residues: CASSPHTEAFF.

The chain uses TRBV3-1 and TRBJ2-5, with TRBD1 identical over 7 bases. V gave up 2 bases and J gave up 7 bases; unmatched junction bases: 7. Germline V lookup: CDR1 LGHDT, CDR2 YNNKEL (reference sequence). This CDR3 is built from 14 residues. The CDR3 region has the DNA TGTGCCAGCAGCCAATCGCGCGCAGGGGGGACCCAGTACTTC. This codes for CASSQSRAGGTQYF.

The sample holds a few counts of this clonotype. The CDR3 DNA is TGTGCCAGCACCTCCCGACAGGGGGGACTTTCGGCTGAAGCTTTCTTT. Encoded protein: CASTSRQGGLSAEAFF. The gene calls are TRBV6-1 and TRBJ1-1; 9 nucleotides agree with TRBD1. The CDR3 runs to 16 residues. Germline CDR1 is MNHNS and CDR2 is SASEGT. The junction had 15 bases not matched to a gene; V was cut back by 7 bases and J by 6 bases.

This chain links TRBV20-1 with TRBJ2-5, with D possibly being TRBD2 (6 bases). Germline values: CDR1 DFQATT, CDR2 SNEGSKA (reference sequence). This CDR3 region has 11 residues. Between the trimmed V and J ends, which lost 6 bases and 4 bases, there was a span of 9 bases. The CDR3 DNA follows: TGCAGTGCCGGGCGGGGAGAGACCCAGTACTTC. This sequence encodes CSAGRGETQYF.

In its sample, this clonotype was seen a few times. This chain links TRBV11-2 with TRBJ2-7; D is uncertain. This CDR3 comprises 15 residues. V was trimmed by 6 bases and J by 1 base, leaving 16 bases between them. The germline V gene has CDR1 SGHAT and CDR2 FQNNGV. The CDR3 bases are TGTGCCAGCAGTGTTTGGGGTGGCGGATCCTACGAGCAGTACTTC. It specifies CASSVWGGGSYEQYF.